Following are 14 T cell receptor beta chains from one sample sequenced in a study of T cells after yellow fever vaccination. TCRdb re-called the 5' RACE reads with MiXCR, one entry per CDR3 protein. The sample records 450,000 to 600,000 distinct CDR3 sequences, approximately 12% being singletons. This specimen consisted of PBMCs, obtained on the day of the yellow fever booster vaccination. These receptor sequences come from a man aged 25 to 40 who received the YFV17D yellow fever vaccine.

In this sample, this clonotype turned up a few times. The chain recombines TRBV6-1 with TRBJ2-3; 8 nucleotides match TRBD1. CDR1 is MNHNS, CDR2 SASEGT, per germline. The CDR3 has 15 residues. With V trimmed by 10 bases and J by 4 bases, 13 bases remained unmatched. The CDR3 DNA sequence: TGTGCCACCATCAATGGACAGGGCCGGGCAGATACGCAGTATTTT. Residues: CATINGQGRADTQYF.

The rearrangement links TRBV5-6 to TRBJ1-3, with 9 bases that match TRBD1. In germline, CDR1 is SGHDT, CDR2 YYEEEE. V shed 3 bases, J shed 16 bases, and the junction held 8 bases outside the gene matches. The CDR3 extends over 12 amino acids. Here the CDR3 DNA reads TGTGCCAGCAGCTGGGGGACAGGGAGGTTTTATTTT. Amino acid sequence: CASSWGTGRFYF.

This clonotype was seen only a few times. The gene calls are TRBV5-5 and TRBJ2-1; 8 nucleotides line up with TRBD1. With 4 bases clipped from V and 4 bases from J, the junction kept 7 bases outside the gene matches. The germline CDR1 and CDR2 sequences are SGHKS and YYEKEE (reference sequence). CDR3 length equals 15 residues. The CDR3 DNA reads TGTGCCAGCAGCCCTTTACAGGGGGAGTACAATGAGCAGTTCTTC. Residues: CASSPLQGEYNEQFF.

This clonotype was seen only a few times. The chain is built from TRBV7-2 and TRBJ1-5; 10 bases align to TRBD1. The CDR3 spans 14 residues. Germline values: CDR1 SGHTA, CDR2 FQGNSA. The V gene end was trimmed by 4 bases and the J gene end by 5 bases; junction bases not matched to a gene: 2. The chain's CDR3 is CASSWDRGYQPQHF. In DNA form, the CDR3 reads TGTGCCAGCAGCTGGGACAGGGGATATCAGCCCCAGCATTTT. Using reference TRBV7-2 and TRBJ1-5 for the parts outside the CDR3, the full variable domain is GAGVSQSPSNKVTEKGKDVELRCDPISGHTALYWYRQSLGQGLEFLIYFQGNSAPDKSGLPSDRFSAERTGGSVSTLTIQRTQQEDSAVYLCASSWDRGYQPQHFGDGTRLSIL.

This chain uses TRBV7-2 with TRBJ2-7; D may be TRBD1 (6 bases). The ends were cut back, 0 bases at V and 3 bases at J, with 9 bases in the middle. The germline gives CDR1 SGHTA, CDR2 FQGNSA. CDR3 size: 14 residues. The CDR3 sequence is CASSLAQGFYEQYF. CDR3 nucleotide sequence: TGTGCCAGCAGCTTAGCCCAGGGGTTCTACGAGCAGTACTTC. Complete variable domain (other parts from reference TRBV7-2 and TRBJ2-7): GAGVSQSPSNKVTEKGKDVELRCDPISGHTALYWYRQSLGQGLEFLIYFQGNSAPDKSGLPSDRFSAERTGGSVSTLTIQRTQQEDSAVYLCASSLAQGFYEQYFGPGTRLTVT.

The chain employs TRBV6-5 and TRBJ1-2, with 7 bases lining up with TRBD1. Per the germline V gene, CDR1 is MNHEY and CDR2 is SVGAGI. CDR3 length: 14 amino acids. Losses at the gene ends were 0 bases for V and 3 bases for J; bases not matched to a gene: 1. CDR3 residues: CASSYSGTDYGYTF. CDR3 bases: TGTGCCAGCAGTTACTCAGGGACAGACTATGGCTACACCTTC.

This clonotype came up a few times. V is TRBV5-1 and J is TRBJ1-6; TRBD1 agrees at 7 bases. The CDR3 consists of 14 residues. J lost 9 bases, V lost 2 bases, and 5 bases had no gene match. Germline CDR1 is SGHRS and CDR2 is YFSETQ. The CDR3 DNA is TGCGCCAGCAGCTTAACAGGGGACGTTTCACCCCTCCACTTT. Translation: CASSLTGDVSPLHF.

This chain uses TRBV7-9 with TRBJ2-7, with TRBD1 matching over 12 bases. J lost 2 bases, V lost 3 bases, and 5 bases had no gene match. Germline loops: CDR1 SEHNR, CDR2 FQNEAQ (reference sequence). CDR3 size: 16 residues. The CDR3 DNA sequence: TGTGCCAGCAGCTTTTTTGGGACAGGGGGCGCCTACGAGCAGTACTTC. It translates to CASSFFGTGGAYEQYF. Combining the CDR3 with reference TRBV7-9 and TRBJ2-7 gives the whole variable domain DTGVSQNPRHKITKRGQNVTFRCDPISEHNRLYWYRQTLGQGPEFLTYFQNEAQLEKSRLLSDRFSAERPKGSFSTLEIQRTEQGDSAMYLCASSFFGTGGAYEQYFGPGTRLTVT.

This clonotype has only a few counts. V and J are TRBV7-9 and TRBJ1-1; a weak D match, TRBD1 (5 bases). This CDR3 comprises 16 residues. Trimming pared 3 bases from V and 0 bases from J, leaving 14 bases between. Germline lookup yields CDR1 SEHNR and CDR2 FQNEAQ (reference sequence). CDR3 sequence: CASSFPRGEVNTEAFF. The CDR3 nucleotides read TGTGCCAGCAGCTTCCCCCGGGGGGAGGTGAACACTGAAGCTTTCTTT.

This clonotype was recorded a few times. This chain links TRBV5-1 with TRBJ2-7, with D possibly TRBD1 on 6 matching bases. Trimming cost V 2 bases and J 2 bases, with 11 bases left between them. This CDR3 has 14 amino acids. The V gene's germline CDR1 is SGHRS and CDR2 YFSETQ. The CDR3 DNA sequence: TGCGCCAGCAGCTTTAACAGGGCGACCTACGAGCAGTACTTC. Translating gives CASSFNRATYEQYF.

A few counts support this clonotype. This rearrangement joins TRBV2 to TRBJ2-7; D may be TRBD2 (5 bases). The germline V and J ends were trimmed by 5 bases and 4 bases, with 21 bases remaining between them. Per the germline V gene, CDR1 is SNHLY and CDR2 is FYNNEI. The CDR3 covers 16 residues. As DNA, the CDR3 is TGTGCCAGCAGTACACCTAGCCGGGCCGCCACGTACGAGCAGTACTTC. Translation: CASSTPSRAATYEQYF. Full variable domain (missing parts from reference TRBV2 and TRBJ2-7): EPEVTQTPSHQVTQMGQEVILRCVPISNHLYFYWYRQILGQKVEFLVSFYNNEISEKSEIFDDQFSVERPDGSNFTLKIRSTKLEDSAMYFCASSTPSRAATYEQYFGPGTRLTVT.

This chain joins TRBV12-3 or TRBV12-4 and TRBJ2-3; perhaps D is TRBD1 or TRBD2 (5 bases each). CDR3 length: 17 amino acids. With 5 bases removed from V and 1 base from J, the gap between germline ends came to 19 bases. The CDR3 loop is CASSLTGLAVGTDTQYF. The CDR3 DNA follows: TGTGCCAGCAGTCTCACGGGGCTGGCGGTCGGCACAGATACGCAGTATTTT.

The genes are TRBV29-1 and TRBJ2-1; a possible D gene is TRBD1 (6 bases). CDR1 is SQVTM, CDR2 ANQGSEA, per germline. The CDR3 has 13 amino acids. V gave up 7 bases and J gave up 0 bases, with 10 bases separating them. DNA for the CDR3: TGCAGCGCACAGGGATACTCCTACAATGAGCAGTTCTTC. Translated: CSAQGYSYNEQFF.

Many counts were recorded for this clonotype. The V call is TRBV5-1, the J call TRBJ2-2; TRBD1 might be the D (5 bases). The CDR3 runs 13 residues. V was cut by 4 bases and J by 4 bases, with 8 bases left in between. CDR1 SGHRS and CDR2 YFSETQ come from the germline V gene. The CDR3 sequence is CASSPRGTGELFF. CDR3 sequence (DNA): TGCGCCAGCAGCCCTAGGGGCACCGGGGAGCTGTTTTTT.